These T cell receptor beta chains were read from a single sample in a study of T-cell memory formation after mild COVID-19. From the 5' RACE reads, TCRdb called clonotypes with MiXCR, one entry per CDR3 protein. The data contain 470,000 or so distinct CDR3 sequences, 18% of them singletons. Sequencing was performed on PBMCs or a T cell subset sorted from them (not recorded which). These receptor sequences come from an adult woman who had mild COVID-19 (a few samples of this study predate the infection). Cell type and time point are not known. CDR3s include the opening cysteine and the closing phenylalanine or tryptophan. The order of the fields is D gene, clone size, V gene, J gene, CDR3 protein, CDR3 DNA. A D gene is named only where the DNA matches it firmly. Rows give clone size only sometimes, using once, few, many, or a class for an expanded clone.

TRBD1	.	TRBV19	TRBJ2-1	CASRMGIPGQKNEQFF	TGTGCCAGTCGCATGGGAATACCGGGACAGAAAAATGAGCAGTTCTTC
.	.	TRBV7-2	TRBJ2-5	CASSLGLRAPLGETQYF	TGTGCCAGCAGCTTAGGGCTCCGGGCCCCCTTGGGGGAGACCCAGTACTTC
TRBD2	.	TRBV15	TRBJ2-7	CATSREAGESYEQYF	TGTGCCACCAGCAGAGAAGCGGGGGAGTCCTACGAGCAGTACTTC
.	.	TRBV5-1	TRBJ1-4	CASSLSTVGLEKLFF	TGCGCCAGCAGCTTGTCGACTGTGGGACTTGAAAAACTGTTTTTT
TRBD2	.	TRBV27	TRBJ2-3	CASRLFLAADTQYF	TGTGCCAGCAGATTATTCCTAGCGGCAGATACGCAGTATTTT
.	many	TRBV3-2	TRBJ1-2	CASSHLLDRYGYTF	TGTGCCAGCAGCCACCTTTTAGACCGCTATGGCTACACCTTC
.	few	TRBV11-3	TRBJ2-7	CASSLLNYEQYF	TGTGCCAGCAGCTTATTGAACTACGAGCAGTACTTC
TRBD1	few	TRBV5-1	TRBJ1-2	CASSYGTETLENGYTF	TGCGCCAGCAGCTACGGGACAGAGACTTTGGAAAATGGCTACACCTTC
.	many	TRBV7-9	TRBJ2-1	CASSPAGASYNEQFF	TGTGCCAGCAGCCCCGCCGGGGCCTCCTACAATGAGCAGTTCTTC
.	many	TRBV5-1	TRBJ2-5	CASSLVAEETQYF	TGCGCCAGCAGCTTGGTAGCAGAAGAGACCCAGTACTTC
TRBD1	.	TRBV24-1	TRBJ2-1	CATSGGQGVYEQFF	TGTGCCACCAGTGGTGGGCAGGGGGTCTATGAGCAGTTCTTC
.	few	TRBV3-1	TRBJ2-3	CASSHNGAIEQYF	TGTGCCAGCAGCCATAACGGGGCGATAGAGCAGTATTTT
.	few	TRBV5-5	TRBJ2-7	CASSLVALTYEQYF	TGTGCCAGCAGCTTGGTGGCATTAACCTACGAGCAGTACTTC
TRBD2	.	TRBV4-1	TRBJ2-1	CASSKGLAGDREQFF	TGCGCCAGCAGCAAAGGGCTAGCGGGGGATCGGGAGCAGTTCTTC
TRBD1	.	TRBV29-1	TRBJ2-7	CSVWDRGVSYEQYF	TGCAGCGTCTGGGACAGGGGAGTCTCCTACGAGCAGTACTTC
.	many	TRBV7-9	TRBJ2-2	CASSLQGNTGELFF	TGTGCCAGCAGCTTGCAGGGTAACACCGGGGAGCTGTTTTTT
.	few	TRBV14	TRBJ2-2	CASSRQSEAGELFF	TGTGCCAGCAGCCGACAGTCGGAGGCCGGGGAGCTGTTTTTT
TRBD1	few	TRBV29-1	TRBJ1-5	CSVVTGVNQPQHF	TGCAGCGTTGTGACAGGGGTCAATCAGCCCCAGCATTTT
.	.	TRBV27	TRBJ2-1	CASSLSSLGEQFF	TGTGCCAGCAGTTTATCTTCCCTCGGGGAGCAGTTCTTC
.	.	TRBV10-3	TRBJ1-1	CAIRTGDTEAFF	TGTGCCATCAGGACTGGGGACACTGAAGCTTTCTTT
TRBD1	many	TRBV5-1	TRBJ2-1	CASSSIQGANEQFF	TGCGCCAGCAGCTCCATTCAGGGGGCCAATGAGCAGTTCTTC
.	.	TRBV12-3/TRBV12-4	TRBJ1-2	CASSFRQGGYTF	TGTGCCAGCAGTTTCCGGCAGGGTGGCTACACCTTC
.	few	TRBV20-1	TRBJ1-5	CSARDTQYSNQPQHF	TGCAGTGCTAGAGACACCCAATATAGCAATCAGCCCCAGCATTTT
.	few	TRBV14	TRBJ1-1	CASSDDRVKAFF	TGTGCCAGCAGCGACGACAGAGTAAAAGCTTTCTTT
.	few	TRBV7-3	TRBJ1-1	CASSLTPQPNTEAFF	TGTGCCAGCAGCTTAACCCCACAGCCGAACACTGAAGCTTTCTTT
TRBD1	many	TRBV12-3/TRBV12-4	TRBJ1-1	CASSRGQNTEAFF	TGTGCCAGCAGCAGGGGGCAGAACACTGAAGCTTTCTTT
.	few	TRBV5-6	TRBJ2-1	CASSLVWRVGDPVGFNYNEQFF	TGTGCCAGCAGCTTGGTTTGGAGGGTGGGAGATCCCGTTGGGTTTAATTACAATGAGCAGTTCTTC
.	.	TRBV30	TRBJ2-7	CAWSAQGGTYEQYF	TGTGCCTGGAGTGCCCAGGGGGGTACCTACGAGCAGTACTTC
TRBD2	.	TRBV4-1	TRBJ2-5	CASSQGQSPAGAKTQYF	TGCGCCAGCAGCCAAGGTCAGAGTCCAGCGGGGGCGAAGACCCAGTACTTC